One and the same sample provided the 17 T cell receptor beta chains below, sequenced in a study of vaccination and CD4 T cells after COVID-19. No antigen is known for these receptors. The Oncomine TCR Beta short-read assay was applied to DNA of cultured CD4+ T cells. One entry per CDR3 protein results from TCRdb running MiXCR on the PCR reads. The sample lists around 12,000 distinct CDR3 sequences; less than 45% were seen once. Sample treatment: roughly ten-day PBMC culture with coronavirus spike peptide pools or control peptides (ViraFEST assay). Sequencing used CD4+ T cells from blood, cultured in vitro. The receptors stem from a human donor who had recovered from COVID-19.

The table lists this clonotype with a few counts. V is TRBV12-3 or TRBV12-4 and J is TRBJ1-3, with 7 bases matching TRBD1. The CDR3 is 14 residues long. The J segment lost 4 bases and the V segment lost 6 bases, leaving 6 bases of the junction unmatched. CDR3 residues: CASRLTGHGNTIYF. CDR3 DNA sequence: TGTGCCAGCAGGCTGACAGGGCACGGAAACACCATATATTTT.

The chain couples TRBV15 to TRBJ1-1, with TRBD1 matching over 7 bases. The ends lost 0 bases at V and 13 bases at J; junction bases unmatched: 8. Germline V gene sequence: CDR1 LNHNV, CDR2 YYDKDF (reference sequence). The CDR3 is 13 residues long. CDR3 nucleotides: TGTGCCACCAGCAGAGATAAGGGGGCAAGGGATTTCTTT. Amino acids: CATSRDKGARDFF. Together with reference TRBV15 and TRBJ1-1, the CDR3 gives the full variable domain: DAMVIQNPRYQVTQFGKPVTLSCSQTLNHNVMYWYQQKSSQAPKLLFHYYDKDFNNEADTPDNFQSRRPNTSFCFLDIRSPGLGDTAMYLCATSRDKGARDFFGQGTRLTVV.

The rearrangement joins TRBV6-5 to TRBJ1-2, with TRBD1 matching over 9 bases. The CDR3 is made up of 14 amino acids. With V trimmed by 4 bases and J by 8 bases, 8 bases remained unmatched. From germline, CDR1 is MNHEY and CDR2 SVGAGI. The CDR3 loop reads CASSSPQGAPGYTF. In nucleotides, the CDR3 is TGTGCCAGCAGTTCGCCACAGGGGGCGCCGGGCTACACCTTC.

The gene calls are TRBV6-5 and TRBJ1-1; D not resolved. Germline V gene lookup returns CDR1 MNHEY and CDR2 SVGAGI. This CDR3 contains 12 residues. Trimming cost V 2 bases and J 11 bases, with 12 bases left between them. DNA for the CDR3: TGTGCCAGCAGTTACAGAGGCGGTTGGGCTTTCTTT. Translation: CASSYRGGWAFF.

The rearrangement links TRBV2 to TRBJ1-2; a weak D match, TRBD1 (5 bases). The length of the CDR3 is 14 residues. V was cut by 1 base and J by 8 bases, with 14 bases left in between. Germline V gives CDR1 SNHLY, CDR2 FYNNEI. CDR3 in amino acids: CASSEGQFGGGYTF. CDR3 DNA sequence: TGTGCCAGCAGTGAAGGACAGTTCGGTGGGGGCTACACCTTC.

This chain joins TRBV12-3 or TRBV12-4 and TRBJ1-5; D not resolved. Between the trimmed V and J ends, which lost 2 bases and 4 bases, there was a span of 6 bases. The CDR3 has 13 residues. The CDR3 DNA follows: TGTGCCAGCAGTTTATCCCAAAATCAGCCCCAGCATTTT. Amino acid sequence: CASSLSQNQPQHF.

This rearrangement joins TRBV12-3 or TRBV12-4 to TRBJ2-2; D is ambiguous. V lost 5 bases and J 7 bases, leaving 5 bases between the germline ends. The CDR3 length is 11 residues. The CDR3 loop reads CASSRLGELFF. CDR3 sequence (DNA): TGTGCCAGCAGTAGACTCGGGGAGCTGTTTTTT.

The chain combines TRBV5-1 with TRBJ2-5; TRBD1 matches at 8 bases. The CDR3 extends over 17 amino acids. Germline CDR1 reads SGHRS; CDR2 reads YFSETQ. The V gene end was trimmed by 0 bases and the J gene end by 2 bases; junction bases not matched to a gene: 9. The CDR3: CASSLERGTGKQETQYF. The DNA of the CDR3 is TGCGCCAGCAGCTTGGAGAGGGGGACAGGTAAACAAGAGACCCAGTACTTC. Based on the CDR3 plus reference TRBV5-1 and TRBJ2-5, the full variable domain is KAGVTQTPRYLIKTRGQQVTLSCSPISGHRSVSWYQQTPGQGLQFLFEYFSETQRNKGNFPGRFSGRQFSNSRSEMNVSTLELGDSALYLCASSLERGTGKQETQYFGPGTRLLVL.

The V and J genes are TRBV10-1 and TRBJ2-5; the D gene is possibly TRBD2 (5 bases). Trimming removed 3 bases at V and 5 bases at J, with 10 bases between. The CDR3 covers 13 residues. CDR1 is WNHNN, CDR2 SYGVQD, per germline (reference sequence). The CDR3 here is CASSDNPGETQYF. The CDR3 nucleotides are TGCGCCAGCAGTGATAACCCGGGGGAGACCCAGTACTTC.

This clonotype was recorded only once. The chain joins TRBV19 to TRBJ1-5; a possible D gene is TRBD1 (5 bases). Germline V gene sequence: CDR1 LNHDA, CDR2 SQIVND (reference sequence). Trimming removed 2 bases from V and 0 bases from J, with 11 bases in between. The CDR3 consists of 16 residues. The CDR3 DNA reads TGTGCCAGTAGTATACGTGGGACCTATAGCAATCAGCCCCAGCATTTT. This sequence encodes CASSIRGTYSNQPQHF.

The V call is TRBV7-6, the J call TRBJ2-7; TRBD2 might be the D (6 bases). Trimming removed 1 base from V and 6 bases from J, with 13 bases in between. The length of the CDR3 is 14 residues. Per germline, CDR1 SGHVS and CDR2 FNYEAQ. CDR3 residues: CASSLGPKAGEQYF. CDR3 in DNA: TGTGCCAGCAGCTTAGGACCGAAAGCGGGCGAGCAGTACTTC.

CDR3 bases: TGTGCCAGCAGTAATCTAGCGGTATTCACAGATACGCAGTATTTT. This translates into CASSNLAVFTDTQYF. This chain links TRBV5-4 with TRBJ2-3, with 7 nucleotides matching TRBD2. Per germline, CDR1 SGHNT and CDR2 YYREEE (reference sequence). J gave up 2 bases and V 5 bases, and 8 bases lay outside the gene matches. The CDR3 covers 15 residues.

The chain is built from TRBV29-1 and TRBJ1-2; D may be TRBD1 (5 bases). CDR3 length: 13 residues. Germline V gene data show CDR1 as SQVTM and CDR2 as ANQGSEA. V was clipped by 6 bases and J by 4 bases, with 15 bases between them. The CDR3 DNA reads TGCAGCGTCGACCGGGACTCGGGCTATGGCTACACCTTC. Amino acid sequence: CSVDRDSGYGYTF.

The chain carries TRBV12-3 or TRBV12-4 and TRBJ1-2; TRBD1 is a possible D gene (6 bases). The germline V and J ends were trimmed by 6 bases and 5 bases, with 13 bases remaining between them. This CDR3 is 13 amino acids long. The CDR3 region has the DNA TGTGCCAGCAGCCGGGGGCGGTTTTATGGCTACACCTTC. It yields the protein CASSRGRFYGYTF.

The chain carries TRBV6-1 and TRBJ1-6; TRBD1 aligns across 7 bases. Germline V gene lookup returns CDR1 MNHNS and CDR2 SASEGT. J lost 11 bases, V lost 4 bases, and 5 bases had no gene match. CDR3 length equals 13 residues. The CDR3 is CASSGDRVPPLHF. The CDR3, as DNA: TGTGCCAGCAGTGGTGACAGGGTTCCACCCCTCCACTTT.

V and J are TRBV30 and TRBJ2-1; the match to TRBD2 covers 11 bases. The CDR3 sequence is 17 residues long. Germline V gene data show CDR1 as GTSNPN and CDR2 as SVGIG (reference sequence). Losses at the gene ends were 1 base for V and 6 bases for J; bases not matched to a gene: 11. The CDR3 DNA sequence: TGTGCCTGGAGTGAGGGGAAAACTAGCGGGAGTTTCAATGAGCAGTTCTTC. Protein product: CAWSEGKTSGSFNEQFF.

V is TRBV11-2 and J is TRBJ2-5; D might be TRBD2 (5 bases). Trimming shortened V by 2 bases and J by 5 bases, and 9 bases separated the two germline ends. CDR1 and CDR2 (germline): SGHAT, FQNNGV. This CDR3 is 13 amino acids long. Here the CDR3 reads CASSLSSAETQYF. CDR3 nucleotides: TGTGCCAGCAGCTTAAGTAGCGCGGAGACCCAGTACTTC.